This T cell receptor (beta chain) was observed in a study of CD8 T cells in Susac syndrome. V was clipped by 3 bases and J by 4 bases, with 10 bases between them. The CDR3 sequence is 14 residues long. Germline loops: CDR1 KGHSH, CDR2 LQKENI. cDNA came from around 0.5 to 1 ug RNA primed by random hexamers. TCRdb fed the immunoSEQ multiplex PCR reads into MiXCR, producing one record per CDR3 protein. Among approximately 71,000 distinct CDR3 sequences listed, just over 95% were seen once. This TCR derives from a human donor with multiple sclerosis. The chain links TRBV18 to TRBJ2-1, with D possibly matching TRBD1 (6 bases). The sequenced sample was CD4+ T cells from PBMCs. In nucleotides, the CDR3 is TGTGCCAGCTCACCGGGGGCGGATTACAATGAGCAGTTCTTC. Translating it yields CASSPGADYNEQFF.